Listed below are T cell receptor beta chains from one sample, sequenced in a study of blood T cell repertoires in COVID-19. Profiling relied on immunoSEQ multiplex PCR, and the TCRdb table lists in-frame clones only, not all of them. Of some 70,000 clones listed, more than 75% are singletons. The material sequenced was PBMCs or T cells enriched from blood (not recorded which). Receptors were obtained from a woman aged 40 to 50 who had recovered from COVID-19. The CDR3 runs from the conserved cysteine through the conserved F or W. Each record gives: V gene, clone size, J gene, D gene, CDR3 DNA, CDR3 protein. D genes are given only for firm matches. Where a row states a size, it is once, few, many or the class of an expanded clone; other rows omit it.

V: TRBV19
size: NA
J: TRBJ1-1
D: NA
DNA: TGTGCCAGTAGCCCAAGGGTACAGGGCCAAGCTTTCTTT
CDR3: CASSPRVQGQAFF

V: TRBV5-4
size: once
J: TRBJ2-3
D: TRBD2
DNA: TGTGCCAGCAGCCCCGGGACTAGCGTCGCAGATACGCAGTATTTT
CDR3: CASSPGTSVADTQYF

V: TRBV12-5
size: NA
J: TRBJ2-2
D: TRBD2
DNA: TGTGCTAGTGGAGTGACTAGCGGTGACACCGGGGAGCTGTTTTTT
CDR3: CASGVTSGDTGELFF

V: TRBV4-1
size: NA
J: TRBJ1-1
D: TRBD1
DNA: TGCGCCAGCAGCCTCTCCGGGACAGGGGGCGTGAGGAACACTGAAGCTTTCTTT
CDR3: CASSLSGTGGVRNTEAFF

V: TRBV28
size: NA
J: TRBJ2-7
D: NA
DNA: TGTGCCAGCAGTTCTGAGACAGGTCTACGGTACGAGCAGTACTTC
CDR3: CASSSETGLRYEQYF

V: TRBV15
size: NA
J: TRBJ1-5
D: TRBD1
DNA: TGTGCCACCAGCAGTCAGTTTCAGGGACAGGGGGCTTGGGGCAATCAGCCCCAGCATTTT
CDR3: CATSSQFQGQGAWGNQPQHF

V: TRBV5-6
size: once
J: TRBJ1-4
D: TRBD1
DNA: TGTGCCAGCAGCCAATACCTAGACAGGGGAGAGGGCGAAAAACTGTTTTTT
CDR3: CASSQYLDRGEGEKLFF

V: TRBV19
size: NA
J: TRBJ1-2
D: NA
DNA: TGTGCCAGTAGTATAGCACCGGACTATGGCTACACCTTC
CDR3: CASSIAPDYGYTF

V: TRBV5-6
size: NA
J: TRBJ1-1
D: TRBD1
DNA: TGTGCCAGCGAGTTCAGGGGGGTATGGAACACTGAAGCTTTCTTT
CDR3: CASEFRGVWNTEAFF

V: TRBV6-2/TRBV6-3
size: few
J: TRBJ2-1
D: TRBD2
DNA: TGTGCCAGCAGTCAAGGACTAGTTCGAGAGCAGTTCTTC
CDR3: CASSQGLVREQFF

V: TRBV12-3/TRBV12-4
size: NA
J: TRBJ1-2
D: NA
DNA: TGTGCCAGCAGTGGCCGCAGTCTTTATGGCTACACCTTC
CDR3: CASSGRSLYGYTF

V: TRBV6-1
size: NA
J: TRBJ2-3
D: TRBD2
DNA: TGTGCCAGCAGTGTTGCTAGCGGGGGGGCGAAAGATACGCAGTATTTT
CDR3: CASSVASGGAKDTQYF

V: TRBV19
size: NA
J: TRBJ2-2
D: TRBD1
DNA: TGTGCCAGTAGTCACGGGACAGGGGATAGTTCCGGGGAGCTGTTTTTT
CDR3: CASSHGTGDSSGELFF

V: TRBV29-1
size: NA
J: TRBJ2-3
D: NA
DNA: TGCAGCGTTGATGGCCAGGGCCCAGATACGCAGTATTTT
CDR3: CSVDGQGPDTQYF

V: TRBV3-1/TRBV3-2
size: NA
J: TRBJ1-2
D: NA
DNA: TGTGCCAGCAGCCAAGACGTCCTCTATGGCTACACCTTC
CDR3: CASSQDVLYGYTF

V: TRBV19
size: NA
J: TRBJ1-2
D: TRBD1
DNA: TGTGCCAGTAGGACCGGGACAGGGGACTATGGCTACACCTTC
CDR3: CASRTGTGDYGYTF

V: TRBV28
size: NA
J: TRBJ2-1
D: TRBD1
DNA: TGTGCCAGCACCACAAACAGGGGCCGAAATGAGCAGTTCTTC
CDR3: CASTTNRGRNEQFF

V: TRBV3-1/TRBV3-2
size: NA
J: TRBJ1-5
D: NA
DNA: TGTGCCAGCAGCCAAGGTCTGGTGGCTTGGCCCCAGCATTTT
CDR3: CASSQGLVAWPQHF